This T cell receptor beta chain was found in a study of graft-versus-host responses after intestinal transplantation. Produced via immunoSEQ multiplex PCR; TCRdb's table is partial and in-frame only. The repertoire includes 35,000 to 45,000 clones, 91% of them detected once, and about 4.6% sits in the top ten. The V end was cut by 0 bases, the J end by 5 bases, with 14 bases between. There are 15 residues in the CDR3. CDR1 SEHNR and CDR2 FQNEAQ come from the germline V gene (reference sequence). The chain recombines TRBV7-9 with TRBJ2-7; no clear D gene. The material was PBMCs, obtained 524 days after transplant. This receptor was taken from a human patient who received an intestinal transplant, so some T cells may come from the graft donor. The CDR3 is CASSLALTDEHEQYF. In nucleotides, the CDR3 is TGTGCCAGCAGCTTAGCCCTAACGGACGAGCACGAGCAGTACTTC.